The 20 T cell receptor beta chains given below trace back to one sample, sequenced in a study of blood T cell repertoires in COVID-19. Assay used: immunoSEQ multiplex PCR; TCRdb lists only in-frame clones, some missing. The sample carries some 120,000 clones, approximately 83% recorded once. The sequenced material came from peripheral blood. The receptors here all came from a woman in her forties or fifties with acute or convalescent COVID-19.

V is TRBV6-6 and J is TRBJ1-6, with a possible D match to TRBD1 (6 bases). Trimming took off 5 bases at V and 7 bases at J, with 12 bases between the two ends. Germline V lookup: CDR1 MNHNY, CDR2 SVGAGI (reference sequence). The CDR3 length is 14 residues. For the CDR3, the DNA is TGTGCCAGCAGTAAGCCACAGGGAAATTCACCCCTCCACTTT. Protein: CASSKPQGNSPLHF.

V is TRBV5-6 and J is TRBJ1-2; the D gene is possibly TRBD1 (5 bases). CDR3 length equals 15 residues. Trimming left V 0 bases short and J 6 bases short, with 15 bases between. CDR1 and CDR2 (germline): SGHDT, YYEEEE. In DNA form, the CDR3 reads TGTGCCAGCAGCTTGGGCCCCAGGGTGGATGATGGCTACACCTTC. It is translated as CASSLGPRVDDGYTF.

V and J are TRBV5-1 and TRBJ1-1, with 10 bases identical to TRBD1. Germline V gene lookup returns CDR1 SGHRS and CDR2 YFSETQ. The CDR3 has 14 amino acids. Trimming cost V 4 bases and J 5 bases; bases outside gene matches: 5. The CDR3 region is CASSLTGGRTEAFF. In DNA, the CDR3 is TGCGCCAGCAGCCTGACAGGGGGCCGAACTGAAGCTTTCTTT.

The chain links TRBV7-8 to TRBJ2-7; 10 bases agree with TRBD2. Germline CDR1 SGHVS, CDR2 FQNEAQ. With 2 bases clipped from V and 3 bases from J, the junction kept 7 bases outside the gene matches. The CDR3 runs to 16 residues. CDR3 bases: TGTGCCAGCAGCTTAATTTGGCCTAGCGGGGGCTACGAGCAGTACTTC. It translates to CASSLIWPSGGYEQYF.

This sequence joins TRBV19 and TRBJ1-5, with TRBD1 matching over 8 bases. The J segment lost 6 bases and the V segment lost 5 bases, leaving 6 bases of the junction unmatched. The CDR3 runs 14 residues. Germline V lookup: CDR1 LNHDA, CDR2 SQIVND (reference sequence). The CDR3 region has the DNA TGTGCCAGTAGTGCCGGACAGGGTAGTCAGCCCCAGCATTTT. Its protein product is CASSAGQGSQPQHF.

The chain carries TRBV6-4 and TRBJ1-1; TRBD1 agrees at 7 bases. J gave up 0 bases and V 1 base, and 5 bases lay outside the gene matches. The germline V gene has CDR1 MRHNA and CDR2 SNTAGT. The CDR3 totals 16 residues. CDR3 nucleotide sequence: TGTGCCAGCAGTGACTTCGACAGGGCCCTGAACACTGAAGCTTTCTTT. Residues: CASSDFDRALNTEAFF.

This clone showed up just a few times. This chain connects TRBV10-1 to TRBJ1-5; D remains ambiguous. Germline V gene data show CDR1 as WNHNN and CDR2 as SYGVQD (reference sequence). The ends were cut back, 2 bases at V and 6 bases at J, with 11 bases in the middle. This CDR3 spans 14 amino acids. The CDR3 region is CASSEKGEGQPQHF. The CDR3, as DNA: TGCGCCAGCAGTGAGAAAGGAGAAGGTCAGCCCCAGCATTTT.

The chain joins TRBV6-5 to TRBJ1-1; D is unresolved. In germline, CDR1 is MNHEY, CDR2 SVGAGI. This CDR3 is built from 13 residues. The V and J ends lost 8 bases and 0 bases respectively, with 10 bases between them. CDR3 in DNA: TGTGCCAGCCAGAACGTCTTGAACACTGAAGCTTTCTTT. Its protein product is CASQNVLNTEAFF.

The CDR3 DNA reads TGTGCCAGCAGCCAACTGGGCCAAGCGGGGAGTGCAGATACGCAGTATTTT. Its protein is CASSQLGQAGSADTQYF. The chain is built from TRBV4-2 and TRBJ2-3; 7 positions match TRBD2. Germline V gives CDR1 LGHNA, CDR2 YNFKEQ. The CDR3 totals 17 residues. The J segment lost 4 bases and the V segment lost 2 bases, leaving 12 bases of the junction unmatched.

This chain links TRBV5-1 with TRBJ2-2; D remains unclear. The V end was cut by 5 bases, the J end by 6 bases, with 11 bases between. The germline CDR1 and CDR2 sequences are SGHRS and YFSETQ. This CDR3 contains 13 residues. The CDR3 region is CASSPQVPGELFF. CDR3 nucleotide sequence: TGCGCCAGCAGTCCTCAGGTACCCGGGGAGCTGTTTTTT. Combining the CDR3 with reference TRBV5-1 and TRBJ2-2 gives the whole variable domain KAGVTQTPRYLIKTRGQQVTLSCSPISGHRSVSWYQQTPGQGLQFLFEYFSETQRNKGNFPGRFSGRQFSNSRSEMNVSTLELGDSALYLCASSPQVPGELFFGEGSRLTVL.

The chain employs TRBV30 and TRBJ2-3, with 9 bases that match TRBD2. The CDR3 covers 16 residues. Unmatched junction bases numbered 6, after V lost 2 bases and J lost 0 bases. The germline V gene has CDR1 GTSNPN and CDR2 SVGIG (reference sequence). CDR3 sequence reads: CAWSSPAGGSTDTQYF. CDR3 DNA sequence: TGTGCCTGGAGTTCCCCAGCGGGGGGAAGCACAGATACGCAGTATTTT. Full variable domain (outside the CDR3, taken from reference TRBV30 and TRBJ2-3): SQTIHQWPATLVQPVGSPLSLECTVEGTSNPNLYWYRQAAGRGLQLLFYSVGIGQISSEVPQNLSASRPQDRQFILSSKKLLLSDSGFYLCAWSSPAGGSTDTQYFGPGTRLTVL.

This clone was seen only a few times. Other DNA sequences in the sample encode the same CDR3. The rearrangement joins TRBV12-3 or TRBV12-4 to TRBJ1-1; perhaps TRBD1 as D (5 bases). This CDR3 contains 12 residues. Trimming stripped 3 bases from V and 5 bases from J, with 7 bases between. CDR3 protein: CASSFSGTEAFF. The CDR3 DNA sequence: TGTGCCAGCAGTTTTTCAGGGACTGAAGCTTTCTTT.

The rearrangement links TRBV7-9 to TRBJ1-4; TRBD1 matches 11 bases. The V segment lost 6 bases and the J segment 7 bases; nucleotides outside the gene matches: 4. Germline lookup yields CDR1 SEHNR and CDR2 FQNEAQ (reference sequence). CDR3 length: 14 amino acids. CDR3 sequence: CASRRDRGAEKLFF. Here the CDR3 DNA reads TGTGCCAGCAGACGGGACAGGGGGGCTGAAAAACTGTTTTTT. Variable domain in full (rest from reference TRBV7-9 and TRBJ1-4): DTGVSQNPRHKITKRGQNVTFRCDPISEHNRLYWYRQTLGQGPEFLTYFQNEAQLEKSRLLSDRFSAERPKGSFSTLEIQRTEQGDSAMYLCASRRDRGAEKLFFGSGTQLSVL.

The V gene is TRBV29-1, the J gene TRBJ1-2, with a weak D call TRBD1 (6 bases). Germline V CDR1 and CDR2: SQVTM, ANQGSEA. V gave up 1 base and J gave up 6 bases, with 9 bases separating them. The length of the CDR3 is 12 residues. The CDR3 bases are TGCAGCGTTGAAGGCCAGGGGAATGGCTACACCTTC. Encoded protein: CSVEGQGNGYTF.

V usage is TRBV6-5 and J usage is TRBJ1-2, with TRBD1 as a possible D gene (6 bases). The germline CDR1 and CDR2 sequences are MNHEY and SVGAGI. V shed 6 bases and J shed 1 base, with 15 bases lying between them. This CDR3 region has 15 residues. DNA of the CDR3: TGTGCCAGCAGCCAAGGGGGAGTTAGTAACTATGGCTACACCTTC. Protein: CASSQGGVSNYGYTF.

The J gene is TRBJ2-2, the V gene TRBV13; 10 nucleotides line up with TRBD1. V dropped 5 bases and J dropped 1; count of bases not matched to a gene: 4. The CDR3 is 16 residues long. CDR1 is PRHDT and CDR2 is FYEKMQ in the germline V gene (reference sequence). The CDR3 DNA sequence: TGTGCCAGCAGCCTACGGGACAGGGGGAACACCGGGGAGCTGTTTTTT. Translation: CASSLRDRGNTGELFF. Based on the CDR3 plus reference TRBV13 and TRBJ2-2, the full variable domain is AAGVIQSPRHLIKEKRETATLKCYPIPRHDTVYWYQQGPGQDPQFLISFYEKMQSDKGSIPDRFSAQQFSDYHSELNMSSLELGDSALYFCASSLRDRGNTGELFFGEGSRLTVL.

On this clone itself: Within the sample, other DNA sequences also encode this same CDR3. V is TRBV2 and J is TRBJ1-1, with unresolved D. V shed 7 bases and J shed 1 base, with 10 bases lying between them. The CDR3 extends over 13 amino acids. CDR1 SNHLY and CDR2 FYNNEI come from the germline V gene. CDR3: CASKRDGNTEAFF. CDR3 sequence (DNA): TGTGCCAGCAAAAGAGATGGGAACACTGAAGCTTTCTTT.

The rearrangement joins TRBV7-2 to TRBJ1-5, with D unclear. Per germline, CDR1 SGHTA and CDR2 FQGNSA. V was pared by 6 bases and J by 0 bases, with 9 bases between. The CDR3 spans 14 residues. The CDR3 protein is CASSQQYSNQPQHF. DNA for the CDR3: TGTGCCAGCAGTCAACAGTATAGCAATCAGCCCCAGCATTTT. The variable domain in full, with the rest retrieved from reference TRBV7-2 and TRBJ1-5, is GAGVSQSPSNKVTEKGKDVELRCDPISGHTALYWYRQSLGQGLEFLIYFQGNSAPDKSGLPSDRFSAERTGGSVSTLTIQRTQQEDSAVYLCASSQQYSNQPQHFGDGTRLSIL.

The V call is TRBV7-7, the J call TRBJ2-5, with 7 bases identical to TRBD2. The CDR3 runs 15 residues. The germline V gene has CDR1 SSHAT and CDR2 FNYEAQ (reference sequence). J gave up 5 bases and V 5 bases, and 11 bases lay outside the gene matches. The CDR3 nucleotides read TGTGCCAGCAGCGCGCGGGGAGGGAGAGAGGAGACCCAGTACTTC. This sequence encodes CASSARGGREETQYF.

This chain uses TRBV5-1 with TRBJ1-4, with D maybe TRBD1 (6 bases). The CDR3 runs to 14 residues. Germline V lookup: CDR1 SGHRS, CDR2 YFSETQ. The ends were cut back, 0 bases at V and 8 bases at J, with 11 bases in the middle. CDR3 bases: TGCGCCAGCAGCTTGGGCGGGGGGCGAGAAAAACTGTTTTTT. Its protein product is CASSLGGGREKLFF.